This T cell receptor beta chain derives from a study of T cells in Graves' hyperthyroidism and ophthalmopathy. Study-level results: Stable hyperthyroidism was told apart from ophthalmopathy by a model built on 13 V-J features.

As concerns this clonotype: What it binds is not known.

Hyperthyroidism had been newly diagnosed in patients aged 18 to 65, and its duration was under 2 months. Clinical symptoms, serum thyroxine, TRAb, thyroid ultrasound and orbital computed tomography informed diagnoses. CDR3 length: 16 residues. Trimming stripped 3 bases from V and 0 bases from J, with 13 bases between. In germline, CDR1 is SGDLS, CDR2 YYNGEE. TCR beta CDR3 regions were amplified from RNA transcripts. The HTBI primer set was used in a first-round RT-PCR of the TCR CDR3. One entry per CDR3 protein, called by TCRdb with MiXCR from the multiplex PCR reads. The data hold about 720,000 distinct CDR3 sequences, with 16% observed a single time.

The specimen was blood. The chain links TRBV9 to TRBJ2-1; unclear D gene. This TCR was sampled from a man aged 18 to 30 with Graves' hyperthyroidism. CDR3 residues: CASSATPESSYNEQFF. The CDR3 bases are TGTGCCAGCAGCGCCACCCCCGAGAGCTCCTACAATGAGCAGTTCTTC.